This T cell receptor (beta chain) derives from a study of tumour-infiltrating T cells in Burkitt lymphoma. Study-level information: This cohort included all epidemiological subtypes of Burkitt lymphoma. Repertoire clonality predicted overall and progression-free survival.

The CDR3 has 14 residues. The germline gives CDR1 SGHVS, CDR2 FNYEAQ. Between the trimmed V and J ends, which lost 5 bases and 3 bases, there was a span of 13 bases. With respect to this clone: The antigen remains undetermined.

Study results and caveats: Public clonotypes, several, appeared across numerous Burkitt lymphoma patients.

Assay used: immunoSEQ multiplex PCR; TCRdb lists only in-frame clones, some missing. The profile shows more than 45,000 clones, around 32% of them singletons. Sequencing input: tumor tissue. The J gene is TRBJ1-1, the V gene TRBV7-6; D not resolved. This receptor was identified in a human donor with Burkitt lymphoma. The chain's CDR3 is CASSPSGVDTEAFF. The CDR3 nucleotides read TGTGCCAGCAGCCCCTCCGGGGTAGACACTGAAGCTTTCTTT.